The clone carrying this TCR beta chain is medium-sized in the sample. Its matching antigen is unknown. No cell fractionation was done, so the repertoire covers all unsorted peripheral blood T cells. An approximately 2.5 ml peripheral blood sample was taken for RNA. Around 0.5 ug RNA was reverse transcribed with alpha and beta constant-region primers. Alpha and beta chain libraries were made separately by chain-specific third strand synthesis with multiplexing indices. TCRdb fed the 5' RACE reads into MiXCR, producing one record per CDR3 protein. The sample contains 15,000 to 20,000 distinct CDR3 sequences, roughly 9.3% of which appear only once. These data belong to a study of HIV-infected patients and healthy controls. Findings of the study overall: Significantly higher mean Gini indices appeared in HIV-infected repertoires, possibly reflecting oligoclonality.

The TCR originated in an adult in good health. Sequencing was carried out using blood.

CDR3 sequence (DNA): TGTGCCAGCAGCAATTGGCGGATGCAGTATTTT. Residues: CASSNWRMQYF. The J gene is TRBJ2-3, the V gene TRBV21-1. TRBV21-1 is given as a pseudogene. CDR3 length: 11 amino acids.